These 23 T cell receptor beta chains were all obtained from the same sample, sequenced in a study of blood T cell repertoires in COVID-19 (dated by TCRdb to 2020 to 2022). The library was generated by the immunoSEQ multiplex PCR assay. TCRdb took this table from immuneACCESS and kept in-frame rearrangements with V and J called. Such tables lack part of the clones; where checked against another copy, unresolved V genes explain under half of the gap, and the rest is unexplained. Across this sample there are about 530,000 clones, with roughly nine tenths seen only once. Clones ranked in the top ten supply 7.5% to 9.5% of the sample. Sequencing was performed on peripheral blood. The receptors originated from a woman in her forties or fifties with COVID-19, enrolled during active disease.

The chain uses TRBV30 and TRBJ1-1; 10 nucleotides agree with TRBD1. This CDR3 is built from 13 residues. V lost 3 bases, J lost 4 bases, and 2 bases stayed unmatched. The germline gives CDR1 GTSNPN, CDR2 SVGIG (reference sequence). The CDR3 here is CAWRTGGITEAFF. The CDR3, as DNA: TGTGCCTGGAGGACAGGGGGCATCACTGAAGCTTTCTTT. Combining the CDR3 with reference TRBV30 and TRBJ1-1 gives the whole variable domain SQTIHQWPATLVQPVGSPLSLECTVEGTSNPNLYWYRQAAGRGLQLLFYSVGIGQISSEVPQNLSASRPQDRQFILSSKKLLLSDSGFYLCAWRTGGITEAFFGQGTRLTVV.

The gene calls are TRBV4-1 and TRBJ1-6, with no clear D. The V end was cut by 6 bases, the J end by 7 bases, with 7 bases between. Germline lookup yields CDR1 MGHRA and CDR2 YSYEKL. The CDR3 length is 12 residues. CDR3 DNA sequence: TGCGCCAGCAGGCTAGAAAATTCACCCCTCCACTTT. Amino acid sequence: CASRLENSPLHF.

The V gene is TRBV2, the J gene TRBJ2-4, with D tentatively TRBD2 (7 bases). Germline V gene lookup returns CDR1 SNHLY and CDR2 FYNNEI. The CDR3 is made up of 17 amino acids. Trimming took off 2 bases at V and 0 bases at J, with 14 bases between the two ends. The CDR3 region is CASSERGGYLAKNIQYF. CDR3 sequence (DNA): TGTGCCAGCAGTGAAAGGGGGGGGTATCTAGCCAAAAACATTCAGTACTTC. The full variable domain, its missing parts supplied by reference TRBV2 and TRBJ2-4, is EPEVTQTPSHQVTQMGQEVILRCVPISNHLYFYWYRQILGQKVEFLVSFYNNEISEKSEIFDDQFSVERPDGSNFTLKIRSTKLEDSAMYFCASSERGGYLAKNIQYFGAGTRLSVL.

The chain recombines TRBV30 with TRBJ1-2; D uncertain. In germline, CDR1 is GTSNPN, CDR2 SVGIG (reference sequence). There are 13 residues in the CDR3. Trimming removed 2 bases from V and 3 bases from J, with 10 bases in between. CDR3 bases: TGTGCCTGGAGTCCGACTTTATACTATGGCTACACCTTC. Translating it yields CAWSPTLYYGYTF.

This clone was seen just once. This chain connects TRBV9 to TRBJ2-7; perhaps TRBD2 as D (6 bases). The CDR3 consists of 14 residues. The V gene lost 3 bases and the J gene lost 1 base, with 11 bases spanning the gap. In germline, CDR1 is SGDLS, CDR2 YYNGEE. CDR3 nucleotide sequence: TGTGCCAGCAGCGGCGGGACTCCTTCCTACGAGCAGTACTTC. It codes for CASSGGTPSYEQYF.

CDR3 DNA sequence: TGTGCCAGCAACCAGGGGTTTTGGCCTTCACCCCTCCACTTT. It codes for CASNQGFWPSPLHF. This chain joins TRBV13 and TRBJ1-6; weak D call: TRBD1 (6 bases). Trimming cost V 7 bases and J 9 bases, with 16 bases left between them. CDR1 and CDR2 (germline): PRHDT, FYEKMQ (reference sequence). The CDR3 is 14 amino acids.

The sample holds one count of this clone. The rearrangement uses TRBV19 and TRBJ2-3; 8 bases map to TRBD1. The CDR3 loop spans 14 amino acids. The trim removed 5 bases at V and 5 bases at J, leaving 6 bases unmatched. Germline V gene sequence: CDR1 LNHDA, CDR2 SQIVND (reference sequence). Written as DNA, the CDR3 is TGTGCCAGTAGTCTGACAGGGGCACGAGATACGCAGTATTTT. It translates to CASSLTGARDTQYF.

The V call is TRBV7-2, the J call TRBJ2-3, with D uncertain. Trimming stripped 2 bases from V and 4 bases from J, with 7 bases between. Looked up from germline, CDR1 is SGHTA and CDR2 is FQGNSA. The CDR3 has 13 residues. The CDR3 region is CASSLFAADTQYF. The DNA of the CDR3 is TGTGCCAGCAGCTTATTTGCGGCAGATACGCAGTATTTT.

The count of this clone is one. For the CDR3, the DNA is TGTGCCAGCAGCCCTCAGGGCAAGGAGCAGTACTTC. The encoded protein is CASSPQGKEQYF. The chain uses TRBV7-3 and TRBJ2-7; D possibly corresponds to TRBD1 (5 bases). The V gene's germline CDR1 is SGHTA and CDR2 FQGTGA. The CDR3 is 12 amino acids. With 5 bases removed from V and 7 bases from J, the gap between germline ends came to 12 bases.

This chain joins TRBV28 and TRBJ2-3, with TRBD2 identical over 9 bases. After removal of 7 bases from V and 0 bases from J, the junction contained 11 bases not matched to a gene. From germline, CDR1 is MDHEN and CDR2 SYDVKM. This CDR3 spans 17 amino acids. CDR3 DNA sequence: TGTGCCAGCAACCCCCCCCTCGCGGGGGGGAGCACAGATACGCAGTATTTT. It codes for CASNPPLAGGSTDTQYF.

A word on this clone: The sample carries other DNA sequences with the same CDR3. The J gene is TRBJ2-7, the V gene TRBV3-1 (or the pseudogene TRBV3-2), with 9 positions matching TRBD1. Germline V gives CDR1 LGHDT, CDR2 YNNKEL (reference sequence). The CDR3 extends over 14 amino acids. J was trimmed by 2 bases and V by 3 bases; bases with no gene match: 2. The CDR3 loop reads CASSQDRGPYEQYF. DNA of the CDR3: TGTGCCAGCAGCCAGGACAGGGGCCCCTACGAGCAGTACTTC.

This chain links TRBV18 with TRBJ2-7; TRBD1 matches 9 bases. Germline CDR1 KGHSH, CDR2 LQKENI. CDR3 length: 13 residues. V shed 8 bases and J 4 bases; nucleotides not matched to a gene: 6. CDR3 nucleotides: TGTGCCAGCGCCGGACAGGGGCAATACGAGCAGTACTTC. This sequence encodes CASAGQGQYEQYF.

The chain uses TRBV29-1 and TRBJ1-3, with D possibly matching TRBD1 (6 bases). Looked up from germline, CDR1 is SQVTM and CDR2 is ANQGSEA. The CDR3 is made up of 15 amino acids. Trimming pared 6 bases from V and 2 bases from J, leaving 17 bases between. CDR3 bases: TGCAGCGTCGTTACAGGGTCCCCCGCTGGAAACACCATATATTTT. It encodes CSVVTGSPAGNTIYF.

The chain combines TRBV2 with TRBJ2-3, with 12 positions matching TRBD2. There are 18 residues in the CDR3. Germline lookup yields CDR1 SNHLY and CDR2 FYNNEI. V shed 1 base, J shed 2 bases, and the junction held 7 bases outside the gene matches. As DNA, the CDR3 is TGTGCCAGCAGTGAAGAGCGACTAGCGGGGGCTAACACAGATACGCAGTATTTT. Its translation is CASSEERLAGANTDTQYF.

This chain joins TRBV19 and TRBJ1-4; TRBD1 is a possible D gene (5 bases). CDR3 size: 13 residues. The germline gives CDR1 LNHDA, CDR2 SQIVND (reference sequence). V lost 2 bases to trimming and J lost 8 bases, with 9 bases between them. The CDR3: CASSIQGNEKLFF. The CDR3 DNA reads as TGTGCCAGTAGTATACAGGGTAACGAAAAACTGTTTTTT.

This clone was seen a single time. The V call is TRBV6-5, the J call TRBJ2-1; D is perhaps TRBD2 (6 bases). The CDR3 sequence is 15 residues long. V was trimmed by 5 bases and J by 2 bases, leaving 13 bases between them. Germline V gives CDR1 MNHEY, CDR2 SVGAGI. The DNA of the CDR3 is TGTGCCAGCAGTCCCCGACTAGGGCCCTACAATGAGCAGTTCTTC. Protein: CASSPRLGPYNEQFF.

In its sample, this clone was seen once. V is TRBV4-1 and J is TRBJ2-2, with 7 bases fitting TRBD1. Losses at the gene ends were 4 bases for V and 4 bases for J; bases not matched to a gene: 9. Germline loops: CDR1 MGHRA, CDR2 YSYEKL. This CDR3 is 16 amino acids long. The CDR3 protein is CASSPRWDRGTGELFF. CDR3 nucleotide sequence: TGCGCCAGCAGCCCAAGATGGGACAGAGGCACCGGGGAGCTGTTTTTT.

The rearrangement links TRBV18 to TRBJ2-1; TRBD2 aligns across 8 bases. From germline, CDR1 is KGHSH and CDR2 LQKENI. V trimming: 3 bases; J trimming: 7 bases; junction bases outside the gene matches: 8. CDR3 size: 15 residues. The CDR3 sequence: CASSPATGGQNEQFF. CDR3 in DNA: TGTGCCAGCTCACCTGCAACGGGGGGGCAGAATGAGCAGTTCTTC.

The chain joins TRBV3-1 (or the pseudogene TRBV3-2) to TRBJ1-3, with D possibly TRBD1 on 5 matching bases. The V gene lost 4 bases and the J gene lost 1 base, with 8 bases spanning the gap. Per the germline V gene, CDR1 is LGHDT and CDR2 is YNNKEL (reference sequence). This CDR3 contains 14 residues. The CDR3 DNA reads as TGTGCCAGCAGCCCTGGGGCGTCTGGAAACACCATATATTTT. Residues: CASSPGASGNTIYF.

The rearrangement joins TRBV7-9 to TRBJ1-2, with D possibly matching TRBD1 (5 bases). CDR1 is SEHNR, CDR2 FQNEAQ, per germline (reference sequence). The CDR3 has 15 amino acids. The V end lost 5 bases, the J end lost 7 bases, and 20 bases lay between the germline ends. CDR3 in amino acids: CASSHLSGVGTGYTF. As DNA, the CDR3 is TGTGCCAGCAGCCACTTATCGGGGGTCGGAACTGGCTACACCTTC.

CDR3 in amino acids: CASSPPNRGRQETQYF. The CDR3 DNA reads as TGTGCCAGCTCACCACCTAACAGGGGTAGGCAAGAGACCCAGTACTTC. V usage is TRBV18 and J usage is TRBJ2-5; TRBD1 agrees at 7 bases. Germline values: CDR1 KGHSH, CDR2 LQKENI. Trimming at V came to 0 bases and at J to 2 bases, leaving 6 bases not matched to a gene. CDR3 length: 16 amino acids.

This chain connects TRBV29-1 to TRBJ1-1; a possible D gene is TRBD1 (5 bases). V was clipped by 5 bases and J by 5 bases, with 12 bases between them. CDR1 is SQVTM and CDR2 is ANQGSEA in the germline V gene. The length of the CDR3 is 12 residues. CDR3 amino acids: CSVRREGTEAFF. In DNA form, the CDR3 reads TGCAGCGTTCGCAGGGAAGGAACTGAAGCTTTCTTT.

The rearrangement joins TRBV7-8 to TRBJ2-7; D might be TRBD2 (5 bases). This CDR3 contains 14 residues. Germline values: CDR1 SGHVS, CDR2 FQNEAQ. Trimming stripped 5 bases from V and 2 bases from J, with 13 bases between. CDR3 in DNA: TGTGCCAGCAGCCCCCCCCGGGAACCCTACGAGCAGTACTTC. Translation gives CASSPPREPYEQYF. The complete variable domain, with remaining parts taken from reference TRBV7-8 and TRBJ2-7, reads GAGVSQSPRYKVAKRGQDVALRCDPISGHVSLFWYQQALGQGPEFLTYFQNEAQLDKSGLPSDRFFAERPEGSVSTLKIQRTQQEDSAVYLCASSPPREPYEQYFGPGTRLTVT.